These 26 T cell receptor beta chains were all obtained from the same sample, sequenced in a study of CD8 T cells in Susac syndrome. Reverse transcription used roughly 0.45 to 1 ug RNA and random hexamers. TCRdb fed the immunoSEQ multiplex PCR reads into MiXCR, producing one record per CDR3 protein. The profile covers 190,000 or so distinct CDR3 sequences, with roughly 96% appearing a single time and 0.093% taken by the ten largest. The material sequenced was CD4+ T cells from PBMCs. These receptors came from a human donor with multiple sclerosis.

The chain has TRBV29-1 and TRBJ1-1; D gene uncertain. The ends were cut back, 0 bases at V and 4 bases at J, with 12 bases in the middle. The germline V gene encodes CDR1 SQVTM and CDR2 ANQGSEA. The CDR3 has 14 residues. The CDR3 sequence is CSVEDRHSPTEAFF. CDR3 DNA sequence: TGCAGCGTTGAAGATAGGCACAGCCCCACTGAAGCTTTCTTT.

The chain carries TRBV27 and TRBJ1-2; no firm D call. Trimming stripped 0 bases from V and 4 bases from J, with 12 bases between. Per germline, CDR1 MNHEY and CDR2 SMNVEV (reference sequence). This CDR3 is built from 15 residues. The CDR3 bases are TGTGCCAGCAGTTTATCTCTATCGACGAGCTATGGCTACACCTTC. Amino acid sequence: CASSLSLSTSYGYTF.

This clonotype was observed once. J is TRBJ2-3 and V is TRBV20-1; TRBD2 matches at 12 bases. The CDR3 covers 18 residues. The V gene end was trimmed by 5 bases and the J gene end by 0 bases; junction bases not matched to a gene: 12. Germline assignment: CDR1 DFQATT and CDR2 SNEGSKA (reference sequence). Here the CDR3 DNA reads TGCAGTGCTGCGCCATTCGAAGGGACTAGCGGGAGCACAGATACGCAGTATTTT. Its protein product is CSAAPFEGTSGSTDTQYF.

V gene TRBV15 combines with J gene TRBJ2-1; 9 bases are a match to TRBD2. This CDR3 spans 15 amino acids. Trimming removed 1 base from V and 8 bases from J; junction bases left unmatched: 6. CDR1 is LNHNV and CDR2 is YYDKDF in the germline V gene (reference sequence). The CDR3 DNA sequence: TGTGCCACCAGCAGAGCCGCGGGAGGGTCGGATGAGCAGTTCTTC. Encoded protein: CATSRAAGGSDEQFF.

The CDR3 region is CSVEDQITDTQYF. The CDR3 nucleotides are TGCAGCGTTGAAGATCAGATCACAGATACGCAGTATTTT. The chain is built from TRBV29-1 and TRBJ2-3; no definite D call. The germline V gene has CDR1 SQVTM and CDR2 ANQGSEA. The V and J ends lost 0 bases and 2 bases respectively, with 6 bases between them. The CDR3 has 13 residues.

The V gene is TRBV14, the J gene TRBJ1-4; possible D gene TRBD1, 5 bases. Trimming pared 4 bases from V and 8 bases from J, leaving 11 bases between. Germline-derived CDR1 and CDR2 are SGHDN and FVKESK. The CDR3 extends over 13 amino acids. CDR3 amino acids: CASSPIWGEKLFF. CDR3 sequence (DNA): TGTGCCAGCAGCCCAATCTGGGGGGAAAAACTGTTTTTT.

The rearrangement joins TRBV20-1 to TRBJ2-5; TRBD1 might be the D (6 bases). Per the germline V gene, CDR1 is DFQATT and CDR2 is SNEGSKA (reference sequence). This CDR3 spans 14 amino acids. V lost 1 base and J 10 bases, leaving 19 bases between the germline ends. The CDR3 nucleotides read TGCAGTGCTAGAGTTCAACAGGGAAGTAGAGACCAGTACTTC. It translates to CSARVQQGSRDQYF.

The chain couples TRBV23-1 to TRBJ2-1; D unresolved. TRBV23-1 is an ORF for which the function is uncertain. The ends were cut back, 1 base at V and 15 bases at J, with 16 bases in the middle. CDR3 length: 13 amino acids. CDR3 sequence reads: CASSQLTGPGRFF. In DNA form, the CDR3 reads TGCGCCAGCAGTCAATTGACCGGCCCCGGACGGTTCTTC.

This clonotype appeared a single time. This chain joins TRBV7-9 and TRBJ2-2; 7 positions match TRBD1. The CDR3 has 13 residues. V was clipped by 5 bases and J by 6 bases; unmatched bases: 3. The germline V gene has CDR1 SEHNR and CDR2 FQNEAQ (reference sequence). CDR3 DNA: TGTGCCAGCAGCCTAGGACAGGCCGGGGAGCTGTTTTTT. Translating it yields CASSLGQAGELFF.

The chain joins TRBV5-6 to TRBJ2-1; 8 bases map to TRBD2. J gave up 6 bases and V 4 bases, and 12 bases lay outside the gene matches. Germline V CDR1 and CDR2: SGHDT, YYEEEE. This CDR3 comprises 16 residues. CDR3 coding DNA: TGTGCCAGCAGCCTGGTCGGGACTAGTCGTGGCAATGAGCAGTTCTTC. Protein sequence: CASSLVGTSRGNEQFF.

The chain's CDR3 is CASSQGQNLEQYF. The DNA for the CDR3 is TGTGCCAGCAGCCAAGGTCAGAACTTAGAGCAGTACTTC. The chain links TRBV3-1 to TRBJ2-7; no clear D. Germline V gene sequence: CDR1 LGHDT, CDR2 YNNKEL (reference sequence). V was shortened by 1 base and J by 7 bases, with 11 bases between the two germline ends. The CDR3 sequence is 13 residues long.

The V call is TRBV5-4, the J call TRBJ1-2; 8 nucleotides line up with TRBD1. In germline, CDR1 is SGHNT, CDR2 YYREEE (reference sequence). CDR3 length equals 16 residues. The V segment lost 4 bases and the J segment 3 bases; nucleotides outside the gene matches: 11. The chain's CDR3 is CASSRGQGASHYGYTF. DNA for the CDR3: TGTGCCAGCAGCCGCGGACAGGGTGCTTCCCACTATGGCTACACCTTC.

The chain is built from TRBV2 and TRBJ2-1; 13 positions agree with TRBD2. Germline CDR1 SNHLY, CDR2 FYNNEI. The CDR3 length is 14 residues. Trimming at V came to 4 bases and at J to 9 bases, leaving 3 bases not matched to a gene. The chain's CDR3 is CASSGTSGGSEQFF. The CDR3 DNA reads as TGTGCCAGCAGTGGGACTAGCGGGGGAAGTGAGCAGTTCTTC.

This chain connects TRBV24-1 to TRBJ2-3, with 7 bases lining up with TRBD2. V was clipped by 12 bases and J by 0 bases; unmatched bases: 5. Per germline, CDR1 KGHDR and CDR2 SFDVKD. This CDR3 is 13 amino acids long. The CDR3 coding sequence is TGTGCCGTGAGGCGGGGGAGCACAGATACGCAGTATTTT. This encodes CAVRRGSTDTQYF.

The V gene is TRBV27, the J gene TRBJ1-5; weak D call: TRBD1 (6 bases). This CDR3 has 14 residues. Trimming cost V 5 bases and J 2 bases, with 10 bases left between them. Germline CDR1 and CDR2: MNHEY and SMNVEV (reference sequence). The CDR3 DNA reads TGTGCCAGCAGTCAACAGGGTGGCAATCAGCCCCAGCATTTT. Translated, it gives CASSQQGGNQPQHF.

This chain connects TRBV12-3 or TRBV12-4 to TRBJ1-2; no firm D call. Trimming removed 3 bases from V and 2 bases from J, with 13 bases in between. The CDR3 runs 15 residues. This CDR3 is CASSFHQIQNYGYTF. In DNA, the CDR3 is TGTGCCAGCAGTTTTCACCAGATACAGAACTATGGCTACACCTTC.

This clonotype was detected a few times. The chain joins TRBV29-1 to TRBJ2-7; TRBD1 agrees at 7 bases. The V and J ends lost 7 bases and 2 bases, in that order; junction bases with no gene match: 5. Germline CDR1 reads SQVTM; CDR2 reads ANQGSEA. This CDR3 is 12 amino acids long. The CDR3 is CSGGTVAYEQYF. The CDR3 DNA reads TGCAGCGGGGGGACAGTCGCCTACGAGCAGTACTTC.

The chain carries TRBV15 and TRBJ2-7; TRBD1 might be the D (7 bases). Germline V gene data show CDR1 as LNHNV and CDR2 as YYDKDF (reference sequence). V lost 0 bases and J lost 7, with 22 bases in between. The CDR3 has 17 residues. The CDR3 spells CATSRDLYGTPGGEQYF. Here the CDR3 DNA reads TGTGCCACCAGCAGAGACTTGTACGGGACCCCAGGGGGGGAGCAGTACTTC.

The V gene is TRBV20-1, the J gene TRBJ2-7; TRBD1 aligns across 8 bases. The junction had 5 bases not matched to a gene; V was cut back by 2 bases and J by 2 bases. This CDR3 has 14 residues. Per the germline V gene, CDR1 is DFQATT and CDR2 is SNEGSKA (reference sequence). The CDR3 protein is CSARMDRAPYEQYF. The CDR3 nucleotides read TGCAGTGCTAGAATGGACAGGGCCCCCTACGAGCAGTACTTC.

This chain uses TRBV12-3 or TRBV12-4 with TRBJ2-4, with unresolved D. The CDR3 spans 15 residues. Trimming removed 7 bases from V and 1 base from J, with 14 bases in between. The CDR3 sequence is CASTSRVSAKNIQYF. CDR3 sequence (DNA): TGTGCCAGCACAAGTCGTGTGTCGGCCAAAAACATTCAGTACTTC.

The chain carries TRBV11-2 and TRBJ2-1; D is unclear. V dropped 5 bases and J dropped 15 bases, with 14 bases sitting between them. CDR1 SGHAT and CDR2 FQNNGV come from the germline V gene. The CDR3 is 11 amino acids. CDR3 sequence: CASSTRHLPFF. The CDR3 DNA sequence: TGTGCCAGCAGCACACGACACTTACCGTTCTTC.

The chain links TRBV14 to TRBJ2-1; D not resolved. The CDR3 length is 15 residues. The V and J ends lost 4 bases and 1 base respectively, with 11 bases between them. Looked up from germline, CDR1 is SGHDN and CDR2 is FVKESK. This CDR3 is CASSPLWVSYNEQFF. The DNA for the CDR3 is TGTGCCAGCAGCCCCCTGTGGGTGTCCTACAATGAGCAGTTCTTC.

This clonotype showed up just once. J is TRBJ1-3 and V is TRBV5-8; maybe TRBD1 (5 bases). Per the germline V gene, CDR1 is SGHTS and CDR2 is YDEGEE. This CDR3 spans 12 amino acids. V lost 1 base to trimming and J lost 9 bases, with 8 bases between them. The CDR3 loop reads CASSLWDGTIYF. The CDR3 nucleotides are TGTGCCAGCAGCTTGTGGGACGGCACCATATATTTT.

The V and J genes are TRBV29-1 and TRBJ1-2, with D possibly TRBD1 on 6 matching bases. This CDR3 has 14 amino acids. CDR1 and CDR2 from the germline V gene are SQVTM and ANQGSEA. With 7 bases removed from V and 4 bases from J, the gap between germline ends came to 19 bases. The CDR3 DNA reads as TGCAGCGCCCAGAGGGCAGGGGAGTTCTATGGCTACACCTTC. Translation: CSAQRAGEFYGYTF.

The genes are TRBV30 and TRBJ2-1, with D possibly being TRBD2 (5 bases). This CDR3 has 14 amino acids. The V end lost 0 bases, the J end lost 3 bases, and 9 bases lay between the germline ends. Germline CDR1 is GTSNPN and CDR2 is SVGIG (reference sequence). This CDR3 reads CAWSVDSDYNEQFF. The DNA for the CDR3 is TGTGCCTGGAGTGTAGATAGCGACTACAATGAGCAGTTCTTC.

V gene TRBV29-1 combines with J gene TRBJ1-4; D gene ambiguous. CDR1 and CDR2 from the germline V gene are SQVTM and ANQGSEA. With 6 bases removed from V and 8 bases from J, the gap between germline ends came to 19 bases. This CDR3 is built from 14 residues. DNA of the CDR3: TGCAGCGTCGCCGGGTTCTTCGGTGGGGAAAAACTGTTTTTT. Translated, it gives CSVAGFFGGEKLFF. Looking up the rest from reference TRBV29-1 and TRBJ1-4 gives the full variable domain: SAVISQKPSRDICQRGTSLTIQCQVDSQVTMMFWYRQQPGQSLTLIATANQGSEATYESGFVIDKFPISRPNLTFSTLTVSNMSPEDSSIYLCSVAGFFGGEKLFFGSGTQLSVL.